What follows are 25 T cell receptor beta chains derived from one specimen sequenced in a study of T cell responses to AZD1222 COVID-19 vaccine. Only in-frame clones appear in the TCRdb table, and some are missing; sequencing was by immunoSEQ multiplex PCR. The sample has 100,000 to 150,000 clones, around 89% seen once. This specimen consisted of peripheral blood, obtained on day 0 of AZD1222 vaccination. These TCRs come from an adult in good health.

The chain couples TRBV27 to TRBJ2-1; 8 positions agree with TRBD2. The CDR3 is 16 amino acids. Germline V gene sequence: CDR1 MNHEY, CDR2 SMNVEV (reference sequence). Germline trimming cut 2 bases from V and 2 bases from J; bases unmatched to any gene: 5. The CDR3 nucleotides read TGTGCCAGCAGTTTAGCAGCGGGAGCAACCTACAATGAGCAGTTCTTC. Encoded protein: CASSLAAGATYNEQFF.

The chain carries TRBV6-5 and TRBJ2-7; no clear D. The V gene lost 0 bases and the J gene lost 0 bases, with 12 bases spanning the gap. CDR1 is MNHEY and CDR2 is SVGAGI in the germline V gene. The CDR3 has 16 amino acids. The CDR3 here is CASSYSASGGSYEQYF. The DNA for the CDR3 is TGTGCCAGCAGTTACTCCGCTTCGGGCGGCTCCTACGAGCAGTACTTC.

The CDR3 loop reads CASSLPGGYLTDTQYF. The CDR3 DNA reads TGTGCCAGCAGCTTACCCGGGGGCTATCTCACAGATACGCAGTATTTT. This rearrangement joins TRBV5-6 to TRBJ2-3; D possibly uses TRBD1 or TRBD2 (6 bases each). The CDR3 has 16 amino acids. Trimming took 2 bases from V and 2 from J, leaving 15 bases between them. Germline-derived CDR1 and CDR2 are SGHDT and YYEEEE.

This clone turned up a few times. CDR3 coding DNA: TGTGCCAGCAGTTACGGCTCGGGTAGCGGAAAGTCACCCCTCCACTTT. It is translated as CASSYGSGSGKSPLHF. The chain is built from TRBV6-2 or TRBV6-3 and TRBJ1-6; D gene ambiguous. The CDR3 is 16 residues long. From germline, CDR1 is MNHEY and CDR2 SVGEGT. Trimming took off 2 bases at V and 10 bases at J, with 18 bases between the two ends.

In nucleotides, the CDR3 is TGCGCCAGCAAGGAGGGATGGGGTTCCTACGAGCAGTACTTC. Its translation is CASKEGWGSYEQYF. V is TRBV5-1 and J is TRBJ2-7; D possibly corresponds to TRBD2 (6 bases). The CDR3 loop spans 14 amino acids. The germline CDR1 and CDR2 sequences are SGHRS and YFSETQ. Trimming shortened V by 6 bases and J by 1 base, and 14 bases separated the two germline ends.

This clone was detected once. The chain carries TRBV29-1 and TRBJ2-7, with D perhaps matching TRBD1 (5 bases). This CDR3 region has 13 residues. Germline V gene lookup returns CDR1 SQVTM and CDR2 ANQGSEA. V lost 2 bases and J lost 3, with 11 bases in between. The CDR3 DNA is TGCAGCGTTGAATCTCAGGGAAGCTACGAGCAGTACTTC. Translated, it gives CSVESQGSYEQYF.

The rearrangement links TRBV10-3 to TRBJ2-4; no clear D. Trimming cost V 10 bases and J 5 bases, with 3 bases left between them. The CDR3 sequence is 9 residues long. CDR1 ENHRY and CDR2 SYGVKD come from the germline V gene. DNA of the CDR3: TGTGCCAGAGAAAACATTCAGTACTTC. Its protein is CARENIQYF.

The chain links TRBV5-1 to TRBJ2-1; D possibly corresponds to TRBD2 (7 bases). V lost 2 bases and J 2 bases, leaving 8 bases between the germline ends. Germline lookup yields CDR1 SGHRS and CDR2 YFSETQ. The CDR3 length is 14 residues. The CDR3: CASSFGGPYNEQFF. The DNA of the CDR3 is TGCGCCAGCAGCTTCGGGGGGCCCTACAATGAGCAGTTCTTC. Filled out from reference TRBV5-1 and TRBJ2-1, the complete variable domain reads KAGVTQTPRYLIKTRGQQVTLSCSPISGHRSVSWYQQTPGQGLQFLFEYFSETQRNKGNFPGRFSGRQFSNSRSEMNVSTLELGDSALYLCASSFGGPYNEQFFGPGTRLTVL.

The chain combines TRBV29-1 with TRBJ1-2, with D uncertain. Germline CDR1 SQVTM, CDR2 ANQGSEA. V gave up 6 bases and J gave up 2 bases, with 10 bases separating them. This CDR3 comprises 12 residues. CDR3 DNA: TGCAGCGTACGATTCACCAACTATGGCTACACCTTC. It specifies CSVRFTNYGYTF.

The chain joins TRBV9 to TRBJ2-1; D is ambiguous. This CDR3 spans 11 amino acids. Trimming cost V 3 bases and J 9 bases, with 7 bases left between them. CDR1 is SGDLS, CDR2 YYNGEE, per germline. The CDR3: CASSDWGEQFF. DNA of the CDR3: TGTGCCAGCAGCGACTGGGGTGAGCAGTTCTTC.

CDR3 residues: CASSLVGGGATEAFF. CDR3 bases: TGTGCCAGCAGCTTAGTTGGTGGGGGGGCGACTGAAGCTTTCTTT. The chain recombines TRBV11-3 with TRBJ1-1; possible D gene TRBD1, 6 bases. The V and J ends lost 1 base and 5 bases respectively, with 14 bases between them. The CDR3 extends over 15 amino acids. CDR1 is SGHNT and CDR2 is YENEEA in the germline V gene.

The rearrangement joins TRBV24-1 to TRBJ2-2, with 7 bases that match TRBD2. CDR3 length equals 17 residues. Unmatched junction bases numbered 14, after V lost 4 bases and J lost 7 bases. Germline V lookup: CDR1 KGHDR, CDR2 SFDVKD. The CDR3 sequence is CATSDPAAGALVGELFF. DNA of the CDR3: TGTGCCACCAGTGACCCGGCGGCGGGAGCTTTGGTCGGGGAGCTGTTTTTT.

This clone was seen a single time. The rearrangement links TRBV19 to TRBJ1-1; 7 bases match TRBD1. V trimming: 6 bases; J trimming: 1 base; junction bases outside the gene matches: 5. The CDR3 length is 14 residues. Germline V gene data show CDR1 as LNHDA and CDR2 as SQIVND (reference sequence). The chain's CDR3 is CASRKTGSNTEAFF. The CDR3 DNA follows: TGTGCCAGTAGAAAGACAGGGTCGAACACTGAAGCTTTCTTT.

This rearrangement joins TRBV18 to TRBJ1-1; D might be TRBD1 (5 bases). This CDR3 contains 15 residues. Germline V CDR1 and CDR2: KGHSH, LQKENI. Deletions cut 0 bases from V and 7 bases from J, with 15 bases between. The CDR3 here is CASSPPGSGNDEAFF. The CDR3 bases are TGTGCCAGCTCACCACCCGGGTCAGGGAATGATGAAGCTTTCTTT.

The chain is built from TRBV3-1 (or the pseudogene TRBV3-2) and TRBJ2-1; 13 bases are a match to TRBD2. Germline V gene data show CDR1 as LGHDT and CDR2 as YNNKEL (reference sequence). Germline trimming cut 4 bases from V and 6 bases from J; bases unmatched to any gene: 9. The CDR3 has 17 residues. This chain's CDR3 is CASSPHGLAGVSNEQFF. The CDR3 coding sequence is TGTGCCAGCAGCCCGCACGGACTAGCGGGAGTAAGCAATGAGCAGTTCTTC.

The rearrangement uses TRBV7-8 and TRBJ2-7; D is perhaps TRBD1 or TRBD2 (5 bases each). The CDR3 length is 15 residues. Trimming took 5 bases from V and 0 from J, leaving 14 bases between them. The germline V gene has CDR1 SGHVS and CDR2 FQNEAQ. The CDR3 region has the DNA TGTGCCAGCAGCCGTCGTGGGGGTAGCTCCTACGAGCAGTACTTC. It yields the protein CASSRRGGSSYEQYF.

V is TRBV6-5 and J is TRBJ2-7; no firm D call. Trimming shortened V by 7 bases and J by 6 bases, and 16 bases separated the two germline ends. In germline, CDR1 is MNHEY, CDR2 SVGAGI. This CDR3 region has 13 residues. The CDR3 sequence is CASKTGPFGEQYF. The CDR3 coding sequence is TGTGCCAGCAAGACCGGGCCCTTTGGCGAGCAGTACTTC.

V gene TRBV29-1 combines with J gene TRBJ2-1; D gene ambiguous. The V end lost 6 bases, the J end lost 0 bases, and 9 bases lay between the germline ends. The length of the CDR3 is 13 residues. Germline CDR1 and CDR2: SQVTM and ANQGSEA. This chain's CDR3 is CSVRISSYNEQFF. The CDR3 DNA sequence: TGCAGCGTCCGGATTAGCTCCTACAATGAGCAGTTCTTC.

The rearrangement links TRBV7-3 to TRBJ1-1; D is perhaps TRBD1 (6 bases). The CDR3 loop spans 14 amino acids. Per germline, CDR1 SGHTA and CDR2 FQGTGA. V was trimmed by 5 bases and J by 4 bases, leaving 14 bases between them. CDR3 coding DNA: TGTGCCAGCAGCCCTGGGGGGCAAGGCACTGAAGCTTTCTTT. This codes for CASSPGGQGTEAFF.

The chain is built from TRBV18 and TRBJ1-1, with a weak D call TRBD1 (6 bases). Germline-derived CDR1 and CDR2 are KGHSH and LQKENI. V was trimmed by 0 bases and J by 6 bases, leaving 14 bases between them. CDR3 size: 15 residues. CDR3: CASSPPQGRGAEAFF. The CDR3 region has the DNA TGTGCCAGCTCACCACCTCAGGGCAGGGGCGCTGAAGCTTTCTTT. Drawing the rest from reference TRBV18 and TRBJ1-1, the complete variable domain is NAGVMQNPRHLVRRRGQEARLRCSPMKGHSHVYWYRQLPEEGLKFMVYLQKENIIDESGMPKERFSAEFPKEGPSILRIQQVVRGDSAAYFCASSPPQGRGAEAFFGQGTRLTVV.

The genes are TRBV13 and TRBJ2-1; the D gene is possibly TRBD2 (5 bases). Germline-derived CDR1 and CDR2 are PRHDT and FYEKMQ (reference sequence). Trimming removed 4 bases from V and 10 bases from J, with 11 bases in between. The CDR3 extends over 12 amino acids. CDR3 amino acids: CASSYPGGEQFF. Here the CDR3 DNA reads TGTGCCAGCAGCTATCCAGGAGGAGAGCAGTTCTTC.

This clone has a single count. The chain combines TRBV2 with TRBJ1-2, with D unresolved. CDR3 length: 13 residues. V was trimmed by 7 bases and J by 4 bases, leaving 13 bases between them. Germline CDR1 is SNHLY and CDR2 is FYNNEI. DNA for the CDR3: TGTGCCAGCACAACAGAAGCTGCCTATGGCTACACCTTC. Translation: CASTTEAAYGYTF.

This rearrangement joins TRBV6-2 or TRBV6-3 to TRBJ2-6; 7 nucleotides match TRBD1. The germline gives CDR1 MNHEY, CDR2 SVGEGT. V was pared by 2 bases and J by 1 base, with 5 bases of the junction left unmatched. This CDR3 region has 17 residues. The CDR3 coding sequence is TGTGCCAGCAGTTACGCAGGGGGTACTTCTGGGGCCAACGTCCTGACTTTC. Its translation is CASSYAGGTSGANVLTF.

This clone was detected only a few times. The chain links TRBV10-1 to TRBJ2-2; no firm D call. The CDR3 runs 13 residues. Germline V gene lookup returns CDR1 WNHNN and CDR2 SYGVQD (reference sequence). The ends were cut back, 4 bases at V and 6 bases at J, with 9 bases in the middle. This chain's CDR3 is CASSGSESGELFF. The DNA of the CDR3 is TGCGCCAGCAGTGGATCGGAGTCCGGGGAGCTGTTTTTT.

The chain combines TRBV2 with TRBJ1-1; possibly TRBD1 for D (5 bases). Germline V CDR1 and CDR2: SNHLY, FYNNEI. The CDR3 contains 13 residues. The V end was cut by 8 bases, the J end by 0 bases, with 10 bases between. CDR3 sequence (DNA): TGTGCCAGCGATCGACAGATGAACACTGAAGCTTTCTTT. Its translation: CASDRQMNTEAFF. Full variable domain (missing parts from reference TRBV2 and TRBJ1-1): EPEVTQTPSHQVTQMGQEVILRCVPISNHLYFYWYRQILGQKVEFLVSFYNNEISEKSEIFDDQFSVERPDGSNFTLKIRSTKLEDSAMYFCASDRQMNTEAFFGQGTRLTVV.